A single sample is the source of the 5 T cell receptor beta chains below, sequenced in a study of patients and donors after allogeneic stem cell transplantation. One entry per CDR3 protein results from TCRdb running MiXCR on the RT-PCR reads. The sample lists over 150,000 distinct CDR3 sequences; around 28% were seen once. Material for sequencing was blood, either unsorted or a sorted T cell fraction (not recorded which). The receptors shown here come from a human donor who was either an allogeneic HSCT recipient or a stem cell or donor lymphocyte infusion donor (not recorded which). It is not recorded whose cells these are; they may come from a transplant donor.

This chain links TRBV7-2 with TRBJ1-4, with a weak D call TRBD1 (5 bases). The CDR3 has 17 residues. V was cut by 1 base and J by 7 bases, with 19 bases left in between. CDR1 and CDR2 from the germline V gene are SGHTA and FQGNSA. CDR3 sequence: CASSLVWQAKQGEKLFF. CDR3 sequence (DNA): TGTGCCAGCAGCTTAGTCTGGCAGGCAAAGCAGGGTGAAAAACTGTTTTTT. Together with reference TRBV7-2 and TRBJ1-4, the CDR3 gives the full variable domain: GAGVSQSPSNKVTEKGKDVELRCDPISGHTALYWYRQSLGQGLEFLIYFQGNSAPDKSGLPSDRFSAERTGGSVSTLTIQRTQQEDSAVYLCASSLVWQAKQGEKLFFGSGTQLSVL.

This clonotype was seen a handful of times. The V and J genes are TRBV6-5 and TRBJ2-6; 7 nucleotides align to TRBD2. The V gene's germline CDR1 is MNHEY and CDR2 SVGAGI. The CDR3 spans 16 residues. V shed 2 bases and J 0 bases; nucleotides not matched to a gene: 1. CDR3 protein: CASSYGRVSGANVLTF. CDR3 coding DNA: TGTGCCAGCAGTTACGGGAGGGTCTCTGGGGCCAACGTCCTGACTTTC.

The V call is TRBV4-3, the J call TRBJ1-3; D not certain. This CDR3 contains 16 residues. V gave up 0 bases and J gave up 5 bases, with 14 bases separating them. Germline CDR1 and CDR2: LGHNA and YSLEER. CDR3 nucleotide sequence: TGCGCCAGCAGCCAAGATGAGGACGGAGCCAGAAACACCATATATTTT. Residues: CASSQDEDGARNTIYF.

This sequence joins TRBV6-2 or TRBV6-3 and TRBJ1-5; D ambiguous. The CDR3 is made up of 16 amino acids. The germline gives CDR1 MNHEY, CDR2 SVGEGT. Trimming cost V 4 bases and J 0 bases, with 13 bases left between them. The CDR3, as DNA: TGTGCCAGCAGTTTCACGGACGGATATAGCAATCAGCCCCAGCATTTT. As protein: CASSFTDGYSNQPQHF.

A few counts support this clonotype. The J gene is TRBJ1-2, the V gene TRBV20-1; 9 nucleotides agree with TRBD1. V lost 3 bases, J lost 0 bases, and 8 bases stayed unmatched. This CDR3 is 16 amino acids long. Germline lookup yields CDR1 DFQATT and CDR2 SNEGSKA (reference sequence). CDR3: CSASRGTGLSNYGYTF. CDR3 in DNA: TGCAGTGCTAGCCGGGGGACAGGGCTTTCTAACTATGGCTACACCTTC.